These 26 T cell receptor beta chains were sequenced from one sample in a study of cytomegalovirus exposure and HLA in healthy donors. Primers for the PCR totalled 60 Vbeta and 13 Jbeta. Method: immunoSEQ multiplex PCR; TCRdb's copy keeps in-frame clones and lacks some. The data show some 180,000 clones, with roughly a tenth seen just once and over 1% held by the top ten. Sequenced sample: PBMCs. These receptors were taken from a woman younger than 45 in good health and CMV-seropositive.

This clone has just a few counts. The chain couples TRBV2 to TRBJ2-5, with D maybe TRBD1 (8 bases). CDR1 and CDR2 (germline): SNHLY, FYNNEI. With 3 bases removed from V and 5 bases from J, the gap between germline ends came to 13 bases. The CDR3 totals 14 residues. CDR3 sequence: CASSDLQGGETQYF. In DNA, the CDR3 is TGTGCCAGCAGTGATTTACAGGGGGGGGAGACCCAGTACTTC. Based on the CDR3 plus reference TRBV2 and TRBJ2-5, the full variable domain is EPEVTQTPSHQVTQMGQEVILRCVPISNHLYFYWYRQILGQKVEFLVSFYNNEISEKSEIFDDQFSVERPDGSNFTLKIRSTKLEDSAMYFCASSDLQGGETQYFGPGTRLLVL.

The table lists this clone with a few counts. This chain uses TRBV4-1 with TRBJ2-3; D might be TRBD2 (6 bases). The V gene lost 0 bases and the J gene lost 0 bases, with 10 bases spanning the gap. Germline V gene lookup returns CDR1 MGHRA and CDR2 YSYEKL. The CDR3 loop spans 16 amino acids. The CDR3 here is CASSQEGRGSTDTQYF. Here the CDR3 DNA reads TGCGCCAGCAGCCAAGAGGGGCGGGGTAGCACAGATACGCAGTATTTT.

In this sample, this clone turned up a few times. J is TRBJ1-1 and V is TRBV1. TRBV1 is marked as a pseudogene. CDR3 length: 18 residues. CDR3 in DNA: TGCACCAGCAGCCAAGAGCGCCCGATCCGATCCTTGAACACTGAAGCTTTCTTT. It codes for CTSSQERPIRSLNTEAFF.

There are a few counts of this clone. V and J are TRBV5-6 and TRBJ2-5, with 7 bases identical to TRBD2. This CDR3 has 16 amino acids. J gave up 1 base and V 0 bases, and 6 bases lay outside the gene matches. The germline V gene has CDR1 SGHDT and CDR2 YYEEEE. CDR3 bases: TGTGCCAGCAGCTTGGAGATCGGGAGGATCCAAGAGACCCAGTACTTC. Protein sequence: CASSLEIGRIQETQYF. Full variable domain (rest looked up from reference TRBV5-6 and TRBJ2-5): DAGVTQSPTHLIKTRGQQVTLRCSPKSGHDTVSWYQQALGQGPQFIFQYYEEEERQRGNFPDRFSGHQFPNYSSELNVNALLLGDSALYLCASSLEIGRIQETQYFGPGTRLLVL.

The chain carries TRBV7-3 and TRBJ1-1, with D perhaps matching TRBD1 (5 bases). CDR3 size: 13 residues. Trimming took off 5 bases at V and 0 bases at J, with 7 bases between the two ends. Looked up from germline, CDR1 is SGHTA and CDR2 is FQGTGA. The CDR3 loop reads CASSPQVNTEAFF. In nucleotides, the CDR3 is TGTGCCAGCAGCCCACAGGTGAACACTGAAGCTTTCTTT. The full variable domain, in which reference TRBV7-3 and TRBJ1-1 provide the parts outside the CDR3, is GAGVSQTPSNKVTEKGKYVELRCDPISGHTALYWYRQSLGQGPEFLIYFQGTGAADDSGLPNDRFFAVRPEGSVSTLKIQRTERGDSAVYLCASSPQVNTEAFFGQGTRLTVV.

This clone has just a few counts. The rearrangement uses TRBV2 and TRBJ2-7; TRBD1 matches at 7 bases. Germline V lookup: CDR1 SNHLY, CDR2 FYNNEI. This CDR3 comprises 14 residues. V lost 9 bases and J lost 0; bases outside the gene matches: 8. CDR3 amino acids: CARERDSSSYEQYF. In DNA form, the CDR3 reads TGTGCCAGAGAACGGGACAGCAGCTCCTACGAGCAGTACTTC.

This clone occurred a few times. CDR3 nucleotides: TGTGCCAGCAGCAGGAGGGTGAACACTGAAGCTTTCTTT. As protein: CASSRRVNTEAFF. The chain has TRBV9 and TRBJ1-1; D gene unclear. V lost 4 bases, J lost 0 bases, and 7 bases lay in between. Germline V gives CDR1 SGDLS, CDR2 YYNGEE. The CDR3 has 13 amino acids.

The chain is built from TRBV6-5 and TRBJ1-3, with D unclear. The CDR3 totals 16 residues. Per the germline V gene, CDR1 is MNHEY and CDR2 is SVGAGI. V was pared by 1 base and J by 0 bases, with 10 bases between. The DNA for the CDR3 is TGTGCCAGCAGTTACTATCGCCCGAGCTCTGGAAACACCATATATTTT. As protein: CASSYYRPSSGNTIYF.

The chain is built from TRBV7-3 and TRBJ2-6; 7 bases map to TRBD1. V dropped 5 bases and J dropped 2; count of bases not matched to a gene: 6. Germline V gene sequence: CDR1 SGHTA, CDR2 FQGTGA. The CDR3 length is 16 residues. CDR3 sequence reads: CASSVTGPAGANVLTF. The CDR3 region has the DNA TGTGCCAGCAGCGTGACAGGGCCAGCTGGGGCCAACGTCCTGACTTTC.

Concerning this clone: Other DNA sequences in the sample encode the same CDR3. V and J are TRBV7-7 and TRBJ2-1; 11 nucleotides match TRBD2. This CDR3 is built from 15 residues. V was clipped by 5 bases and J by 3 bases; unmatched bases: 3. In germline, CDR1 is SSHAT, CDR2 FNYEAQ (reference sequence). CDR3 amino acids: CASSQGLAGYNEQFF. DNA of the CDR3: TGTGCCAGCAGCCAAGGACTAGCGGGCTACAATGAGCAGTTCTTC.

This clone was observed a handful of times. The V and J genes are TRBV7-8 and TRBJ1-1; 9 positions agree with TRBD1. Trimming took 5 bases from V and 4 from J; bases not matched to a gene: 11. Per the germline V gene, CDR1 is SGHVS and CDR2 is FQNEAQ. CDR3 size: 16 residues. The CDR3 region has the DNA TGTGCCAGCAGCCGACGACAGGGGGAGAGTGGCACTGAAGCTTTCTTT. Translated: CASSRRQGESGTEAFF.

This chain uses TRBV29-1 with TRBJ1-1; 9 bases align to TRBD1. This CDR3 spans 15 amino acids. Germline V gene lookup returns CDR1 SQVTM and CDR2 ANQGSEA. Germline trimming cut 4 bases from V and 6 bases from J; bases unmatched to any gene: 12. In DNA form, the CDR3 reads TGCAGCGTTGGACCGGGACAGGGCCTAAAGGCTGAAGCTTTCTTT. The encoded protein is CSVGPGQGLKAEAFF.

This clone was counted between two and nine times. The chain carries TRBV6-1 and TRBJ2-7, with 7 bases aligning to TRBD1. J was trimmed by 2 bases and V by 5 bases; bases with no gene match: 9. The germline V gene has CDR1 MNHNS and CDR2 SASEGT. The CDR3 is made up of 15 amino acids. CDR3 loop: CASSSRPGQTYEQYF. The DNA for the CDR3 is TGTGCCAGCAGTTCACGACCGGGACAGACCTACGAGCAGTACTTC.

This clone has just a few counts. The J gene is TRBJ2-7, the V gene TRBV6-5; 10 bases agree with TRBD1. V trimming: 5 bases; J trimming: 2 bases; junction bases outside the gene matches: 3. The CDR3 totals 14 residues. Germline loops: CDR1 MNHEY, CDR2 SVGAGI. CDR3 bases: TGTGCCAGCAGTCGGACAGGGGGGGCCTACGAGCAGTACTTC. Its translation is CASSRTGGAYEQYF.

The table lists this clone with a few counts. CDR3 DNA: TGTGCCAGCAGTGTAATAGGAGCGGGAGACACAGATACGCAGTATTTT. Its translation is CASSVIGAGDTDTQYF. The rearrangement joins TRBV25-1 to TRBJ2-3, with 8 positions matching TRBD2. Germline lookup yields CDR1 MGHDK and CDR2 SYGVNS. This CDR3 region has 16 residues. Losses at the gene ends were 4 bases for V and 2 bases for J; bases not matched to a gene: 8.

The table lists this clone with a few counts. The chain links TRBV18 to TRBJ2-7, with 7 bases fitting TRBD1. The CDR3 runs 16 residues. J was trimmed by 3 bases and V by 3 bases; bases with no gene match: 11. Germline CDR1 KGHSH, CDR2 LQKENI. The DNA for the CDR3 is TGTGCCAGCTCACCGAAGTCAGGGGGTAATGACTACGAGCAGTACTTC. This translates into CASSPKSGGNDYEQYF. Together with reference TRBV18 and TRBJ2-7, the CDR3 gives the full variable domain: NAGVMQNPRHLVRRRGQEARLRCSPMKGHSHVYWYRQLPEEGLKFMVYLQKENIIDESGMPKERFSAEFPKEGPSILRIQQVVRGDSAAYFCASSPKSGGNDYEQYFGPGTRLTVT.

The chain links TRBV7-7 to TRBJ2-2; 8 bases match TRBD1. The trim removed 9 bases at V and 5 bases at J, leaving 11 bases unmatched. The CDR3 has 15 residues. In germline, CDR1 is SSHAT, CDR2 FNYEAQ (reference sequence). The CDR3 DNA reads TGTGCCAGTTCAGGACAGGGTATAGAAACCGGGGAGCTGTTTTTT. It translates to CASSGQGIETGELFF.

This clone was detected only a few times. The CDR3 nucleotides are TGTGCCAGCAGCTCTCAGGCACCAACTAATGAAAAACTGTTTTTT. Its protein product is CASSSQAPTNEKLFF. V and J are TRBV28 and TRBJ1-4; D not certain. This CDR3 is built from 15 residues. Germline assignment: CDR1 MDHEN and CDR2 SYDVKM. Trimming left V 6 bases short and J 0 bases short, with 11 bases between.

The table lists this clone with a few counts. This chain uses TRBV30 with TRBJ1-4; possibly TRBD1 for D (6 bases). The CDR3 loop spans 15 amino acids. Trimming removed 1 base from V and 7 bases from J, with 16 bases in between. In germline, CDR1 is GTSNPN, CDR2 SVGIG (reference sequence). The chain's CDR3 is CAWSGGGAAGEKLFF. As DNA, the CDR3 is TGTGCCTGGAGTGGAGGGGGGGCGGCGGGTGAAAAACTGTTTTTT.

The chain links TRBV6-1 to TRBJ1-1; no definite D call. The CDR3 runs 14 residues. Trimming pared 5 bases from V and 2 bases from J, leaving 12 bases between. Germline-derived CDR1 and CDR2 are MNHNS and SASEGT. This chain's CDR3 is CASSFPGSNTEAFF. In DNA, the CDR3 is TGTGCCAGCAGTTTCCCCGGGTCTAACACTGAAGCTTTCTTT.

The chain uses TRBV19 and TRBJ2-5, with 12 bases fitting TRBD2. CDR3 length equals 17 residues. After removal of 8 bases from V and 5 bases from J, the junction contained 15 bases not matched to a gene. CDR1 is LNHDA, CDR2 SQIVND, per germline (reference sequence). CDR3 in amino acids: CASRQRGLAGSMETQYF. The CDR3 DNA reads as TGTGCCAGTCGCCAAAGGGGACTAGCGGGTTCCATGGAGACCCAGTACTTC.

This clone occurred a few times. J is TRBJ2-3 and V is TRBV6-5, with 9 nucleotides matching TRBD2. The CDR3 covers 15 residues. Trimming at V came to 5 bases and at J to 0 bases, leaving 3 bases not matched to a gene. The V gene's germline CDR1 is MNHEY and CDR2 SVGAGI. CDR3 DNA: TGTGCCAGCAGTAGAGCGGGAGGCAGCACAGATACGCAGTATTTT. As protein: CASSRAGGSTDTQYF.

Only a few counts were recorded for this clone. This chain links TRBV6-1 with TRBJ1-5, with no clear D. The CDR3 is made up of 13 amino acids. Germline V gene sequence: CDR1 MNHNS, CDR2 SASEGT. V lost 5 bases and J lost 0, with 5 bases in between. This CDR3 reads CASSINSNQPQHF. The CDR3 nucleotides read TGTGCCAGCAGTATAAATAGCAATCAGCCCCAGCATTTT.

This clone was picked up a small number of times. The genes are TRBV11-2 and TRBJ2-7, with TRBD2 identical over 8 bases. The CDR3 is 13 amino acids. Germline V gene sequence: CDR1 SGHAT, CDR2 FQNNGV. The J segment lost 4 bases and the V segment lost 8 bases, leaving 7 bases of the junction unmatched. The CDR3 DNA follows: TGTGCCAGCGGGCTAGCGGGTTATTACGAGCAGTACTTC. This gives the protein CASGLAGYYEQYF.

The chain has TRBV28 and TRBJ1-1, with D tentatively TRBD1 (5 bases). Germline values: CDR1 MDHEN, CDR2 SYDVKM. V lost 2 bases and J lost 1, with 11 bases in between. CDR3 length: 15 residues. The CDR3 DNA sequence: TGTGCCAGCAGTTTAGGGGGGGGACGGAACACTGAAGCTTTCTTT. Translating it yields CASSLGGGRNTEAFF.

The chain employs TRBV6-5 and TRBJ2-7; no reliable D call. V lost 0 bases, J lost 1 base, and 13 bases lay in between. From germline, CDR1 is MNHEY and CDR2 SVGAGI. The CDR3 extends over 16 amino acids. The CDR3 region is CASSYSKSVSSYEQYF. DNA for the CDR3: TGTGCCAGCAGTTACTCGAAGTCAGTGTCATCCTACGAGCAGTACTTC.